This entry lists 30 T cell receptor beta chains sequenced from one sample in a study of blood T cell repertoires in COVID-19. Assay used: immunoSEQ multiplex PCR; TCRdb lists only in-frame clones, some missing. The sample has some 70,000 clones, approximately 89% seen once. The specimen was peripheral blood. Receptors were obtained from a middle-aged man with active COVID-19.

The J gene is TRBJ1-1, the V gene TRBV11-2; a possible D gene is TRBD1 (6 bases). Germline values: CDR1 SGHAT, CDR2 FQNNGV. This CDR3 has 14 residues. Trimming took off 5 bases at V and 5 bases at J, with 15 bases between the two ends. The CDR3 here is CASSDTGWGTEAFF. CDR3 sequence (DNA): TGTGCCAGCAGCGATACAGGGTGGGGGACTGAAGCTTTCTTT.

The rearrangement uses TRBV4-1 and TRBJ2-7; D not certain. Germline V gene sequence: CDR1 MGHRA, CDR2 YSYEKL. This CDR3 spans 15 amino acids. V lost 2 bases, J lost 3 bases, and 14 bases lay in between. CDR3 in DNA: TGCGCCAGCAGCCAAATGTTAACAGAACACTACGAGCAGTACTTC. Translating it yields CASSQMLTEHYEQYF.

The gene calls are TRBV6-1 and TRBJ2-7; 10 bases are shared with TRBD1. The trim removed 1 base at V and 5 bases at J, leaving 2 bases unmatched. The CDR3 is made up of 14 amino acids. The germline gives CDR1 MNHNS, CDR2 SASEGT. CDR3 protein: CASSEGQGADEQYF. In nucleotides, the CDR3 is TGTGCCAGCAGTGAAGGACAGGGGGCCGACGAGCAGTACTTC.

The chain recombines TRBV6-4 with TRBJ1-6, with D unclear. Between the trimmed V and J ends, which lost 4 bases and 9 bases, there was a span of 10 bases. The germline CDR1 and CDR2 sequences are MRHNA and SNTAGT. The CDR3 has 13 residues. CDR3 loop: CASSVTEGSPLHF. In DNA form, the CDR3 reads TGTGCCAGCAGTGTAACCGAGGGTTCACCCCTCCACTTT.

The chain carries TRBV5-5 and TRBJ1-4; weak D call: TRBD1 (5 bases). Germline V gene data show CDR1 as SGHKS and CDR2 as YYEKEE (reference sequence). The CDR3 totals 11 residues. Trimming removed 3 bases from V and 12 bases from J, with 9 bases in between. The CDR3 DNA reads as TGTGCCAGCAGCTCCCAGGGCGAACTGTTTTTT. Its translation is CASSSQGELFF.

The J gene is TRBJ1-2, the V gene TRBV5-1; D is undetermined. The germline CDR1 and CDR2 sequences are SGHRS and YFSETQ. V was pared by 1 base and J by 8 bases, with 9 bases between. CDR3 length: 12 residues. This chain's CDR3 is CASSLWEDGYTF. The CDR3, as DNA: TGCGCCAGCAGCTTGTGGGAGGACGGCTACACCTTC. The whole variable domain, filled in from reference TRBV5-1 and TRBJ1-2, reads KAGVTQTPRYLIKTRGQQVTLSCSPISGHRSVSWYQQTPGQGLQFLFEYFSETQRNKGNFPGRFSGRQFSNSRSEMNVSTLELGDSALYLCASSLWEDGYTFGSGTRLTVV.

V is TRBV2 and J is TRBJ1-2; D unresolved. V was clipped by 8 bases and J by 6 bases, with 28 bases between them. This CDR3 comprises 17 residues. Looked up from germline, CDR1 is SNHLY and CDR2 is FYNNEI. The CDR3 coding sequence is TGTGCCAGCCGACTACCGACGGGTACCGGGGAATATGATGGCTACACCTTC. It translates to CASRLPTGTGEYDGYTF.

The CDR3 DNA is TGTGCCAGCAGTCCCCGTAATCAGCCCCAGCATTTT. Protein product: CASSPRNQPQHF. The V call is TRBV12-3 or TRBV12-4, the J call TRBJ1-5; D uncertain. This CDR3 is 12 amino acids long. V was trimmed by 5 bases and J by 4 bases, leaving 6 bases between them.

The CDR3 here is CASTPQGTLQQAFF. CDR3 coding DNA: TGTGCCAGCACCCCTCAGGGAACCCTCCAGCAAGCTTTCTTT. The genes are TRBV6-5 and TRBJ1-1; the D gene is possibly TRBD1 (5 bases). CDR3 length: 14 residues. Per germline, CDR1 MNHEY and CDR2 SVGAGI. The ends were cut back, 7 bases at V and 9 bases at J, with 21 bases in the middle.

The chain recombines TRBV7-9 with TRBJ2-2; 9 nucleotides line up with TRBD1. V lost 1 base and J lost 3; bases outside the gene matches: 3. Germline CDR1 reads SEHNR; CDR2 reads FQNEAQ (reference sequence). This CDR3 contains 16 residues. The CDR3 region has the DNA TGTGCCAGCAGCTTAGAGGGACAGGGATACACCGGGGAGCTGTTTTTT. It codes for CASSLEGQGYTGELFF.

The gene calls are TRBV7-9 and TRBJ2-3, with D possibly matching TRBD1 (5 bases). V was trimmed by 1 base and J by 3 bases, leaving 14 bases between them. The CDR3 consists of 16 residues. Per the germline V gene, CDR1 is SEHNR and CDR2 is FQNEAQ (reference sequence). The CDR3 is CASSLVSGMTTDTQYF. The CDR3 nucleotides are TGTGCCAGCAGCTTAGTATCAGGGATGACTACAGATACGCAGTATTTT.

The genes are TRBV5-1 and TRBJ2-1, with D hard to call. V lost 4 bases and J lost 7, with 15 bases in between. Germline lookup yields CDR1 SGHRS and CDR2 YFSETQ. This CDR3 comprises 14 residues. CDR3 bases: TGCGCCAGCAGCCTCACGAGGCCCTGGAATGAGCAGTTCTTC. This sequence encodes CASSLTRPWNEQFF.

The rearrangement uses TRBV13 and TRBJ2-2, with 7 bases lining up with TRBD1. Germline values: CDR1 PRHDT, CDR2 FYEKMQ (reference sequence). The CDR3 sequence is 15 residues long. V lost 0 bases to trimming and J lost 5 bases; unmatched junction nucleotides: 3. CDR3 coding DNA: TGTGCCAGCAGCTTAGGCGACAGGGAGACCGGGGAGCTGTTTTTT. It specifies CASSLGDRETGELFF.

The rearrangement links TRBV4-2 to TRBJ2-2; D may be TRBD1 (6 bases). CDR1 is LGHNA, CDR2 YNFKEQ, per germline. Trimming removed 5 bases from V and 6 bases from J, with 13 bases in between. The CDR3 has 14 residues. The CDR3 protein is CASSTQGPSGELFF. The CDR3 bases are TGTGCCAGCAGCACTCAGGGGCCTTCCGGGGAGCTGTTTTTT.

V gene TRBV2 combines with J gene TRBJ2-1; a possible D gene is TRBD1 (6 bases). The germline gives CDR1 SNHLY, CDR2 FYNNEI. The length of the CDR3 is 11 residues. Trimming shortened V by 7 bases and J by 16 bases, and 17 bases separated the two germline ends. As DNA, the CDR3 is TGTGCCAGCACTAGGGGGTGGTACAAATTCTTC. Translating gives CASTRGWYKFF.

The chain joins TRBV7-9 to TRBJ2-5, with D perhaps matching TRBD2 (5 bases). V gave up 4 bases and J gave up 5 bases, with 14 bases separating them. CDR3 length: 14 residues. Germline V gene data show CDR1 as SEHNR and CDR2 as FQNEAQ (reference sequence). CDR3 residues: CASSSEGSRETQYF. In DNA form, the CDR3 reads TGTGCCAGCAGCTCCGAGGGTTCACGGGAGACCCAGTACTTC.

The CDR3 DNA sequence: TGCGCCAGCCAAGGGGGTCCAGAAGAGACCCAGTACTTC. Its protein product is CASQGGPEETQYF. This sequence joins TRBV5-1 and TRBJ2-5; a weak D match, TRBD1 (6 bases). Germline V CDR1 and CDR2: SGHRS, YFSETQ. The V and J ends lost 7 bases and 3 bases respectively, with 13 bases between them. The CDR3 covers 13 residues.

This chain links TRBV15 with TRBJ1-4; D call uncertain. Germline loops: CDR1 LNHNV, CDR2 YYDKDF (reference sequence). The CDR3 covers 15 residues. Trimming stripped 4 bases from V and 3 bases from J, with 12 bases between. The CDR3 bases are TGTGCCACCAGCACTGCGGGAAGGTCTAATGAAAAACTGTTTTTT. Encoded protein: CATSTAGRSNEKLFF.

This chain uses TRBV27 with TRBJ2-1, with D perhaps TRBD2 (5 bases). Trimming left V 0 bases short and J 5 bases short, with 5 bases between. Germline V lookup: CDR1 MNHEY, CDR2 SMNVEV (reference sequence). The CDR3 runs 13 residues. In nucleotides, the CDR3 is TGTGCCAGCAGTTTATCTAGCGACAATGAGCAGTTCTTC. Translation gives CASSLSSDNEQFF.

V is TRBV10-1 and J is TRBJ2-3; 11 nucleotides line up with TRBD2. The germline V gene has CDR1 WNHNN and CDR2 SYGVQD (reference sequence). The V gene end was trimmed by 5 bases and the J gene end by 6 bases; junction bases not matched to a gene: 10. This CDR3 region has 16 residues. The CDR3 reads CASSSGLAGGPDTQYF. The CDR3 bases are TGCGCCAGCAGTAGCGGGCTAGCGGGGGGTCCGGATACGCAGTATTTT.

For the CDR3, the DNA is TGTGCCAGCAGCAAACTGAACGAGACAGTGGACTACGAGCAGTACTTC. Amino acid sequence: CASSKLNETVDYEQYF. This chain joins TRBV21-1 and TRBJ2-7; the table's TRBD1 call for D was not verified on the DNA. TRBV21-1 is noted as a pseudogene. The CDR3 covers 16 residues.

The chain employs TRBV5-1 and TRBJ2-7; 12 bases line up with TRBD2. The CDR3 contains 17 residues. V dropped 4 bases and J dropped 0; count of bases not matched to a gene: 8. Germline CDR1 SGHRS, CDR2 YFSETQ. CDR3 loop: CASSLTSGGASSYEQYF. For the CDR3, the DNA is TGCGCCAGCAGCCTGACTAGCGGGGGAGCTAGCTCCTACGAGCAGTACTTC.

The chain joins TRBV3-1 (or the pseudogene TRBV3-2) to TRBJ2-3, with TRBD2 matching 8 bases. CDR3 length equals 14 residues. After removal of 8 bases from V and 2 bases from J, the junction contained 6 bases not matched to a gene. Germline CDR1 LGHDT, CDR2 YNNKEL (reference sequence). CDR3 nucleotide sequence: TGTGCCAGCTCCCCACTAGCGGCCACAGATACGCAGTATTTT. It codes for CASSPLAATDTQYF.

CDR3 region: CASTHDRRLAGEKNNEQFF. The CDR3 nucleotides read TGTGCCAGTACCCACGACCGCAGACTAGCGGGGGAGAAAAACAATGAGCAGTTCTTC. The chain employs TRBV19 and TRBJ2-1; 12 nucleotides agree with TRBD2. Trimming removed 7 bases from V and 5 bases from J; junction bases left unmatched: 18. CDR1 LNHDA and CDR2 SQIVND come from the germline V gene (reference sequence). The CDR3 length is 19 residues.

The chain combines TRBV9 with TRBJ1-1, with D uncertain. The CDR3 covers 15 residues. Trimming cost V 0 bases and J 1 base, with 10 bases left between them. Per the germline V gene, CDR1 is SGDLS and CDR2 is YYNGEE. The CDR3 sequence: CASSVEGGRNTEAFF. The CDR3 bases are TGTGCCAGCAGCGTAGAGGGAGGCAGGAACACTGAAGCTTTCTTT.

The chain links TRBV2 to TRBJ2-3; 10 bases fit TRBD2. Trimming at V came to 0 bases and at J to 4 bases, leaving 4 bases not matched to a gene. This CDR3 contains 16 residues. Germline-derived CDR1 and CDR2 are SNHLY and FYNNEI. CDR3 amino acids: CASSEAPSGGADTQYF. The DNA for the CDR3 is TGTGCCAGCAGTGAAGCGCCTAGCGGGGGAGCAGATACGCAGTATTTT.

This chain joins TRBV10-1 and TRBJ2-1; 10 nucleotides agree with TRBD1. This CDR3 comprises 14 residues. The germline V gene encodes CDR1 WNHNN and CDR2 SYGVQD (reference sequence). The J segment lost 9 bases and the V segment lost 6 bases, leaving 8 bases of the junction unmatched. CDR3 sequence: CASSSDRGQGEQFF. The CDR3 nucleotides are TGCGCCAGCAGCTCCGACAGGGGGCAAGGTGAGCAGTTCTTC.

This rearrangement joins TRBV7-9 to TRBJ2-2, with D possibly being TRBD1 (6 bases). Germline CDR1 SEHNR, CDR2 FQNEAQ (reference sequence). Trimming removed 5 bases from V and 0 bases from J, with 13 bases in between. The CDR3 is made up of 16 amino acids. CDR3 DNA: TGTGCCAGCAGCCCCGCCGACAGGTCGAACACCGGGGAGCTGTTTTTT. Translating it yields CASSPADRSNTGELFF.

The chain recombines TRBV5-1 with TRBJ1-2; D is perhaps TRBD1 (5 bases). Trimming took 6 bases from V and 4 from J, leaving 19 bases between them. CDR1 is SGHRS, CDR2 YFSETQ, per germline. The CDR3 totals 15 residues. The CDR3 DNA follows: TGCGCCAGCAACCCAGCCGGGGGAGGTGGCTATGGCTACACCTTC. Protein: CASNPAGGGGYGYTF.

This sequence joins TRBV24-1 and TRBJ1-5; perhaps TRBD1 as D (5 bases). The V end lost 3 bases, the J end lost 2 bases, and 22 bases lay between the germline ends. CDR3 length equals 19 residues. CDR1 KGHDR and CDR2 SFDVKD come from the germline V gene. The CDR3 region has the DNA TGTGCCACCAGTGATGCTGTTTATTGGGGGGAGAAATGCAATCAGCCCCAGCATTTT. Amino acids: CATSDAVYWGEKCNQPQHF.